This T cell receptor (beta chain) comes out of a study of blood T cells in healthy people across ages. Regarding this clonotype: What it binds is unknown.

Study-wide points: Long-lived and aged donors differed, with more naive CD4+ cells and higher diversity in the long-lived.

Between the trimmed V and J ends, which lost 4 bases and 6 bases, there was a span of 16 bases. Germline-derived CDR1 and CDR2 are ENHRY and SYGVKD. The CDR3 sequence is 15 residues long. The use of a sample-barcoded 5' primer and a J-beta primer mix characterized a second PCR of roughly 6 to 11 cycles. TCRdb re-called the 5' RACE reads through MiXCR, storing one row per CDR3 protein. The repertoire holds about 1.8 million distinct CDR3 sequences, about 50% seen once, with roughly 2% in the top ten. This receptor was taken from a woman in her forties in good health. This rearrangement joins TRBV10-3 to TRBJ1-5; D perhaps matches TRBD1 (5 bases). Source material: blood. Here the CDR3 DNA reads TGTGCCATCAGTGGGTCGCAGGGTTCGATTCAGCCCCAGCATTTT. It is translated as CAISGSQGSIQPQHF.